This TCR beta chain was obtained from a study of CXCR3-negative and CXCR3-positive naive CD8 T cells. In preparing the TRB cDNA libraries, 5' RACE with UMI labels was used. No DNA is given; TCRdb re-called the 5' RACE reads and lists each CDR3 protein once. The table lists around 80,000 distinct CDR3 sequences. Germline V gene sequence: CDR1 ENHRY, CDR2 SYGVKD. The CDR3 has 15 amino acids. Whole-study results and caveats: Similar TRBV-TRBJ usage characterized naive CXCR3-negative and CXCR3-positive cells; memory cells differed. TRB CDR3 properties indicated TCR strength, while surface CD5 was similar across naive subsets. Hydrophobicity of TRB CDR3s was greater in CXCR3-positive naive cells than in CXCR3-negative naive cells.

As to this clonotype: What it binds is not known.

The receptor was derived from a human donor in good health. Some clones in this sample may be carry-over from other donors' samples. The sequenced sample was naive CXCR3+ CD8+ T cells from blood. Subset of the sample: CD45RO-CCR7+CD27+CD95- naive CD8+ T cells expressing CXCR3 (TNR3+). The chain links TRBV10-3 to TRBJ2-2; TCRdb names TRBD2, which stays unverified in the absence of DNA. CDR3 amino acids: CAIRVEAINTGELFF.